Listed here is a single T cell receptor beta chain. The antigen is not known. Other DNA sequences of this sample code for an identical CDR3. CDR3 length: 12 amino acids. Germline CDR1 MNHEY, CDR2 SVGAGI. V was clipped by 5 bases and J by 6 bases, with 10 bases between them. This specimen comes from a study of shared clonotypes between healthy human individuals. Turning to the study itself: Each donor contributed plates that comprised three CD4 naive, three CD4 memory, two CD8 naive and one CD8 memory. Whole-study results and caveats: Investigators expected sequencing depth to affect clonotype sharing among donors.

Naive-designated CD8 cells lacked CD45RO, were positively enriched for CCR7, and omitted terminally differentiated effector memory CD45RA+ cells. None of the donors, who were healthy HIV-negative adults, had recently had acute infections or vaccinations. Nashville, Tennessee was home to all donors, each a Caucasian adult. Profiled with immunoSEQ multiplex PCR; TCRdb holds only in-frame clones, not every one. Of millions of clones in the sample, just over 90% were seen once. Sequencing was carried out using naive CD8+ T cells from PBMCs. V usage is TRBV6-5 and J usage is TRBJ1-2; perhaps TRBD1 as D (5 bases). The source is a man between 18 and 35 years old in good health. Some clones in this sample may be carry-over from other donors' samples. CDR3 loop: CASSPGGDGYTF. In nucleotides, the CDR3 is TGTGCCAGCAGTCCCGGAGGGGATGGCTACACCTTC.